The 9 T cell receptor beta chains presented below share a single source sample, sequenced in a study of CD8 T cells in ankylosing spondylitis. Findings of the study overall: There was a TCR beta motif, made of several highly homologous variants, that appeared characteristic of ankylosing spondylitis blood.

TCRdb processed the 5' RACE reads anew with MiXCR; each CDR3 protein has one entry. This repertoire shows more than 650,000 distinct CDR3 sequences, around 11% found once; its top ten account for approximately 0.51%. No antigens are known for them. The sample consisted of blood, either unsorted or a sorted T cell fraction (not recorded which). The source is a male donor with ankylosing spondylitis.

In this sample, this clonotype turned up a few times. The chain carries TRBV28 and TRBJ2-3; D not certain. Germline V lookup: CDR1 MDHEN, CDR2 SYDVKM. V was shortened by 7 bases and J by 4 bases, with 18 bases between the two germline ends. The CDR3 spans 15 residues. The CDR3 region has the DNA TGTGCCAGCACTCTTATCACCGACCCCCCAGATACGCAGTATTTT. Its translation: CASTLITDPPDTQYF. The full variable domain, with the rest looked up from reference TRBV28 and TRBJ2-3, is DVKVTQSSRYLVKRTGEKVFLECVQDMDHENMFWYRQDPGLGLRLIYFSYDVKMKEKGDIPEGYSVSREKKERFSLILESASTNQTSMYLCASTLITDPPDTQYFGPGTRLTVL.

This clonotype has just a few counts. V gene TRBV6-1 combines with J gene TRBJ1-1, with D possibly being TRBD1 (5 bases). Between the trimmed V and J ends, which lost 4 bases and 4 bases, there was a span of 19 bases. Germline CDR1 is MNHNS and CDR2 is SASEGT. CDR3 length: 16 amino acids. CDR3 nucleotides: TGTGCCAGCAGTGCAAAACCTAGGAAGGGGAGCACTGAAGCTTTCTTT. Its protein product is CASSAKPRKGSTEAFF.

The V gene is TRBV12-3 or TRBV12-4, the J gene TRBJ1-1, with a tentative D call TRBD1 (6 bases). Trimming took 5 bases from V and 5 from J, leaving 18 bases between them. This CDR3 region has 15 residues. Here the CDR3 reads CASSPGTPAWTEAFF. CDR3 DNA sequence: TGTGCCAGCAGTCCAGGGACACCCGCGTGGACTGAAGCTTTCTTT.

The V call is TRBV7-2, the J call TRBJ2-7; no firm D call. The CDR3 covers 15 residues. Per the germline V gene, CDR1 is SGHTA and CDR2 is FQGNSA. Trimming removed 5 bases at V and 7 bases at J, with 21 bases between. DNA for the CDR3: TGTGCCAGCAGCCCTCGCCGCATGTACCCCCATGAGCAGTACTTC. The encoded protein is CASSPRRMYPHEQYF.

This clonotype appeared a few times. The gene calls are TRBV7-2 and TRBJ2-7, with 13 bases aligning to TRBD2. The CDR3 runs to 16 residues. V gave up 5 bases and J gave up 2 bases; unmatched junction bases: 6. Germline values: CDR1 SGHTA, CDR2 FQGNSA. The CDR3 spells CASSHEGTSGAYEQYF. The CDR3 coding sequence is TGTGCCAGCAGCCACGAAGGGACTAGCGGGGCCTACGAGCAGTACTTC.

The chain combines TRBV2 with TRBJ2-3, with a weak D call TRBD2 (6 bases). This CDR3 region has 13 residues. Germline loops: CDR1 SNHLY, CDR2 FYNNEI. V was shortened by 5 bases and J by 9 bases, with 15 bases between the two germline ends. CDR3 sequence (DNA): TGTGCCAGCAGTCCGCGACTAGTCGTAACGCAGTATTTT. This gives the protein CASSPRLVVTQYF.

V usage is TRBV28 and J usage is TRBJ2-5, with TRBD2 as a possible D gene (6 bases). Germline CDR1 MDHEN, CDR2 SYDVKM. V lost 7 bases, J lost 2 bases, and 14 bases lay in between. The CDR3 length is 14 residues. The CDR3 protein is CASTRAGLQETQYF. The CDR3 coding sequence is TGTGCCAGCACACGGGCGGGGCTACAAGAGACCCAGTACTTC. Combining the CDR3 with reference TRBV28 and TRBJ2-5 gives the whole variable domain DVKVTQSSRYLVKRTGEKVFLECVQDMDHENMFWYRQDPGLGLRLIYFSYDVKMKEKGDIPEGYSVSREKKERFSLILESASTNQTSMYLCASTRAGLQETQYFGPGTRLLVL.

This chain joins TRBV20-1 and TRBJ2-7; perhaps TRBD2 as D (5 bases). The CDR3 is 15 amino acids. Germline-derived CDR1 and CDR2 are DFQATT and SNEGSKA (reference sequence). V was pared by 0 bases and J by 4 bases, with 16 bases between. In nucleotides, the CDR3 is TGCAGTGCTAGAGATTCCTCTGGGTCGGGGTACGAGCAGTACTTC. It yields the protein CSARDSSGSGYEQYF.

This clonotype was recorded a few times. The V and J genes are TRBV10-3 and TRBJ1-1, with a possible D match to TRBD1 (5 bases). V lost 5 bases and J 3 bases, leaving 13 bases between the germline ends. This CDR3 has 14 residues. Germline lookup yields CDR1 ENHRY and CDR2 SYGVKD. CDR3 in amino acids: CAISPSGMDTEAFF. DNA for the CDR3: TGTGCCATCAGTCCATCAGGGATGGACACTGAAGCTTTCTTT.